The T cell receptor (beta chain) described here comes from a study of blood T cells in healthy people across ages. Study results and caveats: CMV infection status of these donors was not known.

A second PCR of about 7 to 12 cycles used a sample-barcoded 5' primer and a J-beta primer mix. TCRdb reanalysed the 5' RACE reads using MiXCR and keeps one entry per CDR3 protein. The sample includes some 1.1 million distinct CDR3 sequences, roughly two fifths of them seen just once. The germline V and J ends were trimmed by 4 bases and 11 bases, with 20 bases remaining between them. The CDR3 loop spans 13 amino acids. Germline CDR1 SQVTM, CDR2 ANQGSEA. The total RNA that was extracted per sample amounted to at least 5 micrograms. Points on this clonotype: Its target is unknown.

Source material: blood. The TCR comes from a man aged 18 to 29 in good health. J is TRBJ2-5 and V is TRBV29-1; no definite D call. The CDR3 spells CSVGQAVYNEQYF. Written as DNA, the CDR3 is TGCAGCGTTGGGCAGGCCGTCTACAATGAGCAGTACTTC. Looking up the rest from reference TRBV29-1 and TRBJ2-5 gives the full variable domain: SAVISQKPSRDICQRGTSLTIQCQVDSQVTMMFWYRQQPGQSLTLIATANQGSEATYESGFVIDKFPISRPNLTFSTLTVSNMSPEDSSIYLCSVGQAVYNEQYFGPGTRLLVL.